The 22 T cell receptor beta chains presented below share a single source sample, sequenced in a study of cytomegalovirus exposure and HLA in healthy donors. Using immunoSEQ multiplex PCR, the repertoire was profiled, and TCRdb retains in-frame clones only, with some absent. The sample yields roughly 90,000 clones, 85% seen once. Sequencing used PBMCs. These receptors were obtained from a man younger than 35 in good health and CMV-seropositive.

The gene calls are TRBV20-1 and TRBJ1-4; D is ambiguous. The germline V gene has CDR1 DFQATT and CDR2 SNEGSKA (reference sequence). The ends were cut back, 1 base at V and 7 bases at J, with 4 bases in the middle. This CDR3 has 11 amino acids. CDR3 DNA sequence: TGCAGTGCTAGAGTCGTTGAAAAACTGTTTTTT. Translating it yields CSARVVEKLFF.

The chain is built from TRBV2 and TRBJ2-1, with TRBD2 matching over 9 bases. Germline CDR1 SNHLY, CDR2 FYNNEI. The CDR3 loop spans 15 amino acids. The trim removed 6 bases at V and 8 bases at J, leaving 11 bases unmatched. CDR3 amino acids: CASRTIAGEGDEQFF. The CDR3 DNA is TGTGCCAGCAGGACCATAGCGGGAGAGGGGGATGAGCAGTTCTTC.

The V and J genes are TRBV20-1 and TRBJ1-2, with D hard to call. The CDR3 is made up of 11 amino acids. CDR1 is DFQATT and CDR2 is SNEGSKA in the germline V gene (reference sequence). V lost 6 bases, J lost 4 bases, and 9 bases lay in between. The CDR3 protein is CSASLGYGYTF. CDR3 nucleotide sequence: TGCAGTGCGTCCCTCGGCTATGGCTACACCTTC.

The chain has TRBV30 and TRBJ2-3; 7 bases map to TRBD1. The CDR3 runs 16 residues. Germline V gene lookup returns CDR1 GTSNPN and CDR2 SVGIG (reference sequence). Trimming at V came to 3 bases and at J to 4 bases, leaving 13 bases not matched to a gene. The CDR3 coding sequence is TGTGCCTGGAGGACAGGGTATGTGGGGGTTCCAGATACGCAGTATTTT. Protein: CAWRTGYVGVPDTQYF.

The chain has TRBV4-2 and TRBJ2-1, with 7 bases lining up with TRBD1. V lost 1 base, J lost 0 bases, and 0 bases stayed unmatched. This CDR3 comprises 15 residues. Germline values: CDR1 LGHNA, CDR2 YNFKEQ. In DNA, the CDR3 is TGTGCCAGCAGCCAAGGACAGGGCTCCTACAATGAGCAGTTCTTC. Residues: CASSQGQGSYNEQFF.

The V call is TRBV10-2, the J call TRBJ1-5, with 8 nucleotides matching TRBD1. Germline values: CDR1 WSHSY, CDR2 SAAADI. Trimming removed 4 bases from V and 1 base from J; junction bases left unmatched: 6. This CDR3 is 16 amino acids long. The CDR3 sequence: CASSGPGGVSNQPQHF. The CDR3 coding sequence is TGCGCCAGCAGTGGACCAGGGGGCGTGAGCAATCAGCCCCAGCATTTT.

This chain uses TRBV7-6 with TRBJ1-5; 9 bases are a match to TRBD1. The J segment lost 6 bases and the V segment lost 3 bases, leaving 6 bases of the junction unmatched. The CDR3 has 15 residues. Looked up from germline, CDR1 is SGHVS and CDR2 is FNYEAQ. The CDR3 nucleotides read TGTGCCAGCAGCTTCGGACAGGGGTTCACTCAGCCCCAGCATTTT. Amino acids: CASSFGQGFTQPQHF.

The chain uses TRBV6-6 and TRBJ1-5; D may be TRBD1 (5 bases). Per the germline V gene, CDR1 is MNHNY and CDR2 is SVGAGI (reference sequence). The ends were cut back, 6 bases at V and 5 bases at J, with 14 bases in the middle. This CDR3 is built from 14 residues. The CDR3 region has the DNA TGTGCCAGCAGCCCGACGACAGACTATCAGCCCCAGCATTTT. This codes for CASSPTTDYQPQHF.

V is TRBV27 and J is TRBJ1-5; 8 nucleotides line up with TRBD1. The CDR3 is 16 amino acids. V trimming: 0 bases; J trimming: 4 bases; junction bases outside the gene matches: 5. Per the germline V gene, CDR1 is MNHEY and CDR2 is SMNVEV (reference sequence). This CDR3 reads CASSLSYTGGNQPQHF. Here the CDR3 DNA reads TGTGCCAGCAGTTTATCGTATACAGGGGGGAATCAGCCCCAGCATTTT.

The rearrangement links TRBV7-8 to TRBJ2-7, with 9 positions matching TRBD2. Germline CDR1 reads SGHVS; CDR2 reads FQNEAQ. Trimming took 5 bases from V and 1 from J; bases not matched to a gene: 6. There are 15 residues in the CDR3. The CDR3 reads CASSENSGSSYEQYF. CDR3 in DNA: TGTGCCAGCAGCGAGAATAGCGGGAGTTCCTACGAGCAGTACTTC.

J is TRBJ2-1 and V is TRBV19; maybe TRBD2 (5 bases). Germline V CDR1 and CDR2: LNHDA, SQIVND (reference sequence). Trimming shortened V by 6 bases and J by 12 bases, and 24 bases separated the two germline ends. There are 15 residues in the CDR3. The CDR3 DNA reads TGTGCCAGTAGGAAAGCGGATACCCTCAAAGGAGGGCAGTTCTTC. It specifies CASRKADTLKGGQFF.

The chain couples TRBV28 to TRBJ1-5, with D maybe TRBD1 (6 bases). The V gene's germline CDR1 is MDHEN and CDR2 SYDVKM. Trimming cost V 4 bases and J 0 bases, with 13 bases left between them. The CDR3 length is 16 residues. DNA for the CDR3: TGTGCCAGCAGTTACCCGGACAGTTATAGCAATCAGCCCCAGCATTTT. Amino acids: CASSYPDSYSNQPQHF. Full variable domain (missing parts from reference TRBV28 and TRBJ1-5): DVKVTQSSRYLVKRTGEKVFLECVQDMDHENMFWYRQDPGLGLRLIYFSYDVKMKEKGDIPEGYSVSREKKERFSLILESASTNQTSMYLCASSYPDSYSNQPQHFGDGTRLSIL.

The chain recombines TRBV9 with TRBJ2-2; possible D gene TRBD1, 6 bases. This CDR3 comprises 14 residues. Germline values: CDR1 SGDLS, CDR2 YYNGEE. The ends were cut back, 0 bases at V and 6 bases at J, with 9 bases in the middle. DNA of the CDR3: TGTGCCAGCAGCGTAGTTGGGGGCGCCGGGGAGCTGTTTTTT. This codes for CASSVVGGAGELFF.

V and J are TRBV18 and TRBJ1-1; D perhaps matches TRBD1 (5 bases). Trimming pared 4 bases from V and 1 base from J, leaving 13 bases between. In germline, CDR1 is KGHSH, CDR2 LQKENI. This CDR3 region has 15 residues. The CDR3 spells CASSLIREKNTEAFF. CDR3 DNA sequence: TGTGCCAGCTCACTTATCAGGGAAAAGAACACTGAAGCTTTCTTT.

The J gene is TRBJ2-2, the V gene TRBV29-1; 7 bases match TRBD2. The germline gives CDR1 SQVTM, CDR2 ANQGSEA. With V trimmed by 7 bases and J by 4 bases, 6 bases remained unmatched. The CDR3 covers 13 residues. The CDR3 sequence: CSGQSGGTGELFF. The CDR3 bases are TGCAGCGGTCAGTCGGGGGGCACCGGGGAGCTGTTTTTT.

V gene TRBV28 combines with J gene TRBJ2-5; possibly TRBD2 for D (6 bases). The CDR3 extends over 13 amino acids. Germline V CDR1 and CDR2: MDHEN, SYDVKM. Trimming left V 7 bases short and J 1 base short, with 10 bases between. The CDR3: CASTPGVQETQYF. The CDR3 coding sequence is TGTGCCAGCACTCCGGGGGTCCAAGAGACCCAGTACTTC. The full variable domain, its missing parts supplied by reference TRBV28 and TRBJ2-5, is DVKVTQSSRYLVKRTGEKVFLECVQDMDHENMFWYRQDPGLGLRLIYFSYDVKMKEKGDIPEGYSVSREKKERFSLILESASTNQTSMYLCASTPGVQETQYFGPGTRLLVL.

The CDR3 reads CASSFRDRSSYEQYF. The CDR3 DNA sequence: TGCGCCAGCAGCTTCCGGGACAGGAGCTCCTACGAGCAGTACTTC. The chain uses TRBV5-1 and TRBJ2-7, with TRBD1 matching over 8 bases. The CDR3 spans 15 residues. Per the germline V gene, CDR1 is SGHRS and CDR2 is YFSETQ. J lost 0 bases, V lost 2 bases, and 4 bases had no gene match.

V is TRBV5-4 and J is TRBJ2-1; D might be TRBD2 (6 bases). CDR1 is SGHNT, CDR2 YYREEE, per germline (reference sequence). Trimming took off 3 bases at V and 9 bases at J, with 10 bases between the two ends. This CDR3 comprises 12 residues. The CDR3 loop is CASSSGAIEQFF. CDR3 DNA sequence: TGTGCCAGCAGCTCGGGAGCGATTGAGCAGTTCTTC.

This clone appeared a few times. The CDR3 loop reads CAIRFSNEATEAFF. The CDR3 DNA follows: TGTGCCATCCGTTTCTCCAACGAAGCCACTGAAGCTTTCTTT. The chain links TRBV10-3 to TRBJ1-1; no reliable D call. CDR3 length equals 14 residues. V dropped 8 bases and J dropped 4 bases, with 17 bases sitting between them. The germline gives CDR1 ENHRY, CDR2 SYGVKD.

The rearrangement joins TRBV11-3 to TRBJ2-5; no reliable D call. Trimming removed 4 bases at V and 3 bases at J, with 9 bases between. The CDR3 length is 13 residues. Germline assignment: CDR1 SGHNT and CDR2 YENEEA. CDR3 residues: CASSSPGKETQYF. CDR3 DNA: TGTGCCAGCAGCTCGCCCGGTAAAGAGACCCAGTACTTC.

The chain uses TRBV18 and TRBJ2-2; no firm D call. Germline CDR1 and CDR2: KGHSH and LQKENI. The CDR3 is 12 amino acids. The V end lost 6 bases, the J end lost 3 bases, and 5 bases lay between the germline ends. The CDR3 DNA is TGTGCCAGCTCTCGCGACACCGGGGAGCTGTTTTTT. Translation: CASSRDTGELFF.

CDR3 nucleotides: TGTGCCAGCAGTGATCCGGACAGAAGACAGGGCGAGCAGTACTTC. Translating it yields CASSDPDRRQGEQYF. The chain has TRBV28 and TRBJ2-7, with TRBD1 matching 7 bases. Losses at the gene ends were 5 bases for V and 6 bases for J; bases not matched to a gene: 13. Germline V lookup: CDR1 MDHEN, CDR2 SYDVKM. This CDR3 spans 15 amino acids.